This T cell receptor (beta chain) is drawn from a study of shared clonotypes between healthy human individuals. The germline V gene encodes CDR1 ENHRY and CDR2 SYGVKD. The CDR3 is made up of 15 amino acids. J was trimmed by 6 bases and V by 0 bases; bases with no gene match: 4. The protocol was immunoSEQ multiplex PCR, while the TCRdb copy is restricted to in-frame clones and leaves out a portion. The sample contains about 490,000 clones, around 73% of which appear only once. The rearrangement links TRBV10-3 to TRBJ2-7; 11 nucleotides align to TRBD1. The TCR sequence derives from a woman in her thirties or forties in good health. Some clones in this sample may be carry-over from other donors' samples. Sequenced material: PBMCs. The DNA of the CDR3 is TGTGCCATCAGTGAGTCCGGGACAGGGGGTATCGAGCAGTACTTC. Protein product: CAISESGTGGIEQYF.